A single sample is the source of the 22 T cell receptor beta chains below, sequenced in a study of cytomegalovirus exposure and HLA in healthy donors. PCR amplification relied on 60 Vbeta primers (plus 13 Jbeta primers). The table came from immunoSEQ multiplex PCR; TCRdb's copy has only in-frame clones and leaves some out. The sample has under 200,000 clones, less than 75% seen once. The specimen was PBMCs. Receptor source: a girl between 5 and 17 years old in good health and CMV-seronegative.

The chain combines TRBV5-1 with TRBJ2-7; TRBD2 matches 8 bases. CDR1 SGHRS and CDR2 YFSETQ come from the germline V gene. The CDR3 loop spans 15 amino acids. The V segment lost 0 bases and the J segment 2 bases; nucleotides outside the gene matches: 4. The CDR3 loop is CASSLAPGGAYEQYF. DNA for the CDR3: TGCGCCAGCAGCTTGGCCCCCGGGGGGGCCTACGAGCAGTACTTC.

This clone was observed a handful of times. The chain has TRBV11-2 and TRBJ2-7; 9 nucleotides match TRBD1. V gave up 5 bases and J gave up 4 bases; unmatched junction bases: 9. Looked up from germline, CDR1 is SGHAT and CDR2 is FQNNGV. The CDR3 runs 15 residues. CDR3 loop: CASSLRGTGPYEQYF. The CDR3 region has the DNA TGTGCCAGCAGCCTCAGGGGGACAGGGCCTTACGAGCAGTACTTC.

The rearrangement uses TRBV19 and TRBJ2-1; TRBD2 matches 8 bases. Germline V gives CDR1 LNHDA, CDR2 SQIVND (reference sequence). Trimming cost V 7 bases and J 8 bases; bases outside gene matches: 10. The CDR3 is 14 residues long. CDR3 residues: CASIGTSRGDEQFF. The CDR3 DNA is TGTGCCAGTATAGGGACTAGTCGGGGGGATGAGCAGTTCTTC.

The chain is built from TRBV6-5 and TRBJ2-5; D gene uncertain. The V gene lost 6 bases and the J gene lost 1 base, with 15 bases spanning the gap. CDR1 MNHEY and CDR2 SVGAGI come from the germline V gene. The CDR3 spans 15 residues. Here the CDR3 DNA reads TGTGCCAGCAGCCGCGACTTAGGTAGCCAAGAGACCCAGTACTTC. It encodes CASSRDLGSQETQYF.

This sequence joins TRBV6-6 and TRBJ2-7; a weak D match, TRBD2 (5 bases). The CDR3 length is 14 residues. Germline values: CDR1 MNHNY, CDR2 SVGAGI (reference sequence). The V end lost 5 bases, the J end lost 2 bases, and 13 bases lay between the germline ends. CDR3 in amino acids: CASSLGWGAYEQYF. CDR3 DNA: TGTGCCAGCAGTCTGGGATGGGGAGCCTACGAGCAGTACTTC.

This clone turned up a few times. The CDR3 DNA is TGTGCCAGCGGTGAGCGGGGGGGCTACGAGCAGTACTTC. It translates to CASGERGGYEQYF. The rearrangement uses TRBV4-2 and TRBJ2-7; 10 bases fit TRBD2. The CDR3 runs 13 residues. The J segment lost 3 bases and the V segment lost 8 bases, leaving 4 bases of the junction unmatched. In germline, CDR1 is LGHNA, CDR2 YNFKEQ.

The chain is built from TRBV7-9 and TRBJ1-1, with 12 bases identical to TRBD1. V was pared by 1 base and J by 1 base, with 4 bases of the junction left unmatched. The CDR3 loop spans 17 amino acids. Looked up from germline, CDR1 is SEHNR and CDR2 is FQNEAQ (reference sequence). CDR3 sequence reads: CASSLGDRGPKNTEAFF. The CDR3 DNA reads TGTGCCAGCAGCTTAGGGGACAGGGGGCCGAAGAACACTGAAGCTTTCTTT. Variable domain in full (rest from reference TRBV7-9 and TRBJ1-1): DTGVSQNPRHKITKRGQNVTFRCDPISEHNRLYWYRQTLGQGPEFLTYFQNEAQLEKSRLLSDRFSAERPKGSFSTLEIQRTEQGDSAMYLCASSLGDRGPKNTEAFFGQGTRLTVV.

The chain joins TRBV13 to TRBJ2-2, with D hard to call. The germline V gene has CDR1 PRHDT and CDR2 FYEKMQ (reference sequence). V lost 5 bases, J lost 7 bases, and 5 bases lay in between. CDR3 length equals 11 residues. The CDR3 reads CASSANGELFF. In DNA form, the CDR3 reads TGTGCCAGCAGCGCGAACGGGGAGCTGTTTTTT.

J is TRBJ1-2 and V is TRBV4-1, with no clear D. This CDR3 comprises 16 residues. Germline V lookup: CDR1 MGHRA, CDR2 YSYEKL. V lost 0 bases, J lost 1 base, and 12 bases lay in between. The CDR3 here is CASSQDPPTVNYGYTF. The CDR3 DNA follows: TGCGCCAGCAGCCAAGATCCCCCCACAGTTAACTATGGCTACACCTTC.

In this sample, this clone turned up a few times. The chain joins TRBV2 to TRBJ1-3; 7 bases fit TRBD1. V trimming: 8 bases; J trimming: 0 bases; junction bases outside the gene matches: 4. The CDR3 has 14 amino acids. Germline CDR1 is SNHLY and CDR2 is FYNNEI. The DNA for the CDR3 is TGTGCCAGCGGGGACAGCTTCTCTGGAAACACCATATATTTT. Translated, it gives CASGDSFSGNTIYF. The variable domain in full, with the rest retrieved from reference TRBV2 and TRBJ1-3, is EPEVTQTPSHQVTQMGQEVILRCVPISNHLYFYWYRQILGQKVEFLVSFYNNEISEKSEIFDDQFSVERPDGSNFTLKIRSTKLEDSAMYFCASGDSFSGNTIYFGEGSWLTVV.

The rearrangement joins TRBV12-5 to TRBJ1-1; the D gene is possibly TRBD1 (6 bases). CDR1 and CDR2 (germline): LGHNT, FRNRAP. V lost 2 bases and J lost 4, with 17 bases in between. This CDR3 has 16 amino acids. The CDR3 here is CASGLNAGAMVTEAFF. In nucleotides, the CDR3 is TGTGCTAGTGGTTTGAATGCGGGGGCGATGGTCACTGAAGCTTTCTTT.

V and J are TRBV7-9 and TRBJ2-2; D is perhaps TRBD1 (5 bases). Germline V gives CDR1 SEHNR, CDR2 FQNEAQ (reference sequence). The length of the CDR3 is 14 residues. V was cut by 7 bases and J by 4 bases, with 13 bases left in between. CDR3 sequence reads: CASNRQGSTGELFF. The CDR3 DNA reads TGTGCCAGCAACAGGCAGGGAAGCACCGGGGAGCTGTTTTTT.

This clone has a handful of counts. The genes are TRBV19 and TRBJ1-6, with D possibly being TRBD1 (5 bases). The CDR3 has 16 residues. CDR1 and CDR2 (germline): LNHDA, SQIVND (reference sequence). Trimming shortened V by 10 bases and J by 0 bases, and 16 bases separated the two germline ends. CDR3 DNA: TGTGCCACCCGCCAGGGAGGAAGCTCCTATAATTCACCCCTCCACTTT. The encoded protein is CATRQGGSSYNSPLHF.

The chain is built from TRBV18 and TRBJ1-1; 8 bases match TRBD1. Germline V gene data show CDR1 as KGHSH and CDR2 as LQKENI. After removal of 1 base from V and 5 bases from J, the junction contained 6 bases not matched to a gene. CDR3 length: 15 amino acids. This CDR3 reads CASSPRLDRATEAFF. The CDR3 DNA sequence: TGTGCCAGCTCACCACGCCTGGACAGGGCGACTGAAGCTTTCTTT. The full variable domain, with the rest looked up from reference TRBV18 and TRBJ1-1, is NAGVMQNPRHLVRRRGQEARLRCSPMKGHSHVYWYRQLPEEGLKFMVYLQKENIIDESGMPKERFSAEFPKEGPSILRIQQVVRGDSAAYFCASSPRLDRATEAFFGQGTRLTVV.

The rearrangement links TRBV9 to TRBJ1-5; D may be TRBD1 (5 bases). Germline CDR1 SGDLS, CDR2 YYNGEE. The V and J ends lost 0 bases and 5 bases respectively, with 9 bases between them. The CDR3 has 14 residues. The CDR3 DNA reads as TGTGCCAGCAGCGTAGGTGGGGGGGATCAGCCCCAGCATTTT. Its protein product is CASSVGGGDQPQHF.

The rearrangement links TRBV14 to TRBJ2-5; TRBD2 matches at 8 bases. V lost 2 bases and J lost 0; bases outside the gene matches: 5. Germline V gene data show CDR1 as SGHDN and CDR2 as FVKESK. The length of the CDR3 is 16 residues. The CDR3 spells CASSQLSRGDQETQYF. The DNA of the CDR3 is TGTGCCAGCAGCCAACTCTCGCGGGGGGACCAAGAGACCCAGTACTTC.

Remarks on this clone: Additional DNA sequences in this sample encode the identical CDR3. The chain couples TRBV7-6 to TRBJ2-1, with no clear D. The V and J ends lost 4 bases and 0 bases respectively, with 10 bases between them. This CDR3 spans 15 amino acids. Germline-derived CDR1 and CDR2 are SGHVS and FNYEAQ. CDR3 in amino acids: CASSSTSSSYNEQFF. CDR3 DNA sequence: TGTGCCAGCAGCTCGACTTCTAGCTCCTACAATGAGCAGTTCTTC.

This clone turned up a few times. CDR3: CASSALGLNRGEAFF. DNA of the CDR3: TGTGCCAGCAGTGCCCTCGGACTTAACCGGGGTGAAGCTTTCTTT. The chain carries TRBV6-4 and TRBJ1-1; unclear D gene. Per germline, CDR1 MRHNA and CDR2 SNTAGT. V shed 4 bases and J shed 7 bases, with 19 bases lying between them. The CDR3 spans 15 residues.

J is TRBJ2-3 and V is TRBV5-4, with D possibly being TRBD2 (6 bases). V was pared by 0 bases and J by 1 base, with 18 bases between. Germline assignment: CDR1 SGHNT and CDR2 YYREEE (reference sequence). This CDR3 region has 18 residues. CDR3 bases: TGTGCCAGCAGCTTGGACTTCGGGGCGGGGTGGGGCACAGATACGCAGTATTTT. Translation: CASSLDFGAGWGTDTQYF.

The chain employs TRBV18 and TRBJ1-6; weak D call: TRBD1 (6 bases). Germline V gene lookup returns CDR1 KGHSH and CDR2 LQKENI. Trimming stripped 4 bases from V and 8 bases from J, with 6 bases between. CDR3 length equals 12 residues. CDR3 in DNA: TGTGCCAGCTCACGGACAGATTCACCCCTCCACTTT. This encodes CASSRTDSPLHF. Looking up the rest from reference TRBV18 and TRBJ1-6 gives the full variable domain: NAGVMQNPRHLVRRRGQEARLRCSPMKGHSHVYWYRQLPEEGLKFMVYLQKENIIDESGMPKERFSAEFPKEGPSILRIQQVVRGDSAAYFCASSRTDSPLHFGNGTRLTVT.

This clone was observed a handful of times. CDR3 nucleotides: TGCGCCAGCAGTAAGGACAGTCCTTACACTGAAGCTTTCTTT. Protein product: CASSKDSPYTEAFF. The genes are TRBV10-1 and TRBJ1-1, with D tentatively TRBD1 (6 bases). This CDR3 region has 14 residues. The V and J ends lost 5 bases and 3 bases respectively, with 13 bases between them. Germline CDR1 and CDR2: WNHNN and SYGVQD (reference sequence).

Only a few counts were recorded for this clone. The chain is built from TRBV4-2 and TRBJ1-1; 7 bases agree with TRBD1. The CDR3 has 15 residues. Germline assignment: CDR1 LGHNA and CDR2 YNFKEQ. V was pared by 0 bases and J by 2 bases, with 3 bases of the junction left unmatched. CDR3 DNA: TGTGCCAGCAGCCAAGAGACAGGGAGTAACACTGAAGCTTTCTTT. It specifies CASSQETGSNTEAFF.